The T cell receptor beta chain under discussion was sequenced for a study of OX40 agonist ivuxolimab in advanced cancers. Per germline, CDR1 SGHRS and CDR2 YFSETQ. Unmatched junction bases numbered 8, after V lost 1 base and J lost 4 bases. The CDR3 loop spans 16 amino acids. General study findings and limits: Clonal expansion from baseline to week 6 occurred in both CD4+ and CD8+ T cells.

Regarding this clone: Its antigen is unknown.

Anyone with autoimmune disease history or systemic immunosuppression was excluded. TCRdb's copy holds only in-frame clones and misses some; the assay was immunoSEQ multiplex PCR. This table has about 86,000 clones, around nine tenths appearing once. Sequencing used CD4+ or CD8+ T cells sorted from blood, obtained in a trial of the OX40 agonist ivuxolimab. The chain employs TRBV5-1 and TRBJ2-1; TRBD1 agrees at 7 bases. The clonotype was recovered from an adult with an advanced solid tumor such as melanoma, head and neck, liver or kidney cancer. In DNA, the CDR3 is TGCGCCAGCAGCTTGCAAAGGACAGGCCCATACAATGAGCAGTTCTTC. It encodes CASSLQRTGPYNEQFF. The entire variable domain, with the rest obtained from reference TRBV5-1 and TRBJ2-1, is as follows: KAGVTQTPRYLIKTRGQQVTLSCSPISGHRSVSWYQQTPGQGLQFLFEYFSETQRNKGNFPGRFSGRQFSNSRSEMNVSTLELGDSALYLCASSLQRTGPYNEQFFGPGTRLTVL.